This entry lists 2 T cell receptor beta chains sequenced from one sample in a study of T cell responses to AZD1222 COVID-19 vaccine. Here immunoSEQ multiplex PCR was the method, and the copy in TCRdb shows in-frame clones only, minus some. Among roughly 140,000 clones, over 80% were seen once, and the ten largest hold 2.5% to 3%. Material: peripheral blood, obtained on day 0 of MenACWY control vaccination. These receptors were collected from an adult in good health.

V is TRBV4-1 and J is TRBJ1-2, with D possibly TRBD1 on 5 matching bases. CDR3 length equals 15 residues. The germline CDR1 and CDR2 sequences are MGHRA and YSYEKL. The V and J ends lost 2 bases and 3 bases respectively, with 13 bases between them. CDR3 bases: TGCGCCAGCAGCCAATCCGGGACGGGAGACTATGGCTACACCTTC. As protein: CASSQSGTGDYGYTF.

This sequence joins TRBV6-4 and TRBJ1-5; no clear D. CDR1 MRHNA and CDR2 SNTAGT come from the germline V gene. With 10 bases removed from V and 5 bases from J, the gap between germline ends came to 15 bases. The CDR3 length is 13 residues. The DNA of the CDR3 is TGTGCCACCCTCGCCCACGGGTATCAGCCCCAGCATTTT. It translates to CATLAHGYQPQHF.